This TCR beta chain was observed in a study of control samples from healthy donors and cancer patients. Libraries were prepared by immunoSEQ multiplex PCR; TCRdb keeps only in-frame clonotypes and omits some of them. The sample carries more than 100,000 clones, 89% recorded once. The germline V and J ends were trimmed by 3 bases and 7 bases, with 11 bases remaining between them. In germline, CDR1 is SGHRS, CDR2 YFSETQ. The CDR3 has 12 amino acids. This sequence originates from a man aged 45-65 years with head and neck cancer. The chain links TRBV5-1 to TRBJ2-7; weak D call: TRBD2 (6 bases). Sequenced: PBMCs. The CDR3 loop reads CASSWDSGEQYF. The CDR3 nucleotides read TGCGCCAGCAGCTGGGACTCGGGGGAGCAGTACTTC.